This T cell receptor beta chain comes out of a study of T-cell reconstitution after alpha-beta-depleted transplantation in children. The TCRbeta library was prepared with unique molecular identifiers. TCRdb passed the PCR reads through MiXCR, listing each CDR3 protein once. In the table there are hundreds of thousands of distinct CDR3 sequences, about 15% of which are singletons. In its sample, this clonotype was seen many times. The TCR comes from a human donor who donated a stem cell graft to a child with acute myeloid leukemia. Sample: PBMCs from the stem cell graft donor, taken from the stem cell graft.

CDR3 nucleotide sequence: TGCAGCGCTAGACAGGGAATTGCTGAAGCTTTCTTT. Its translation is CSARQGIAEAFF. The J gene is TRBJ1-1, the V gene TRBV29-1, with 7 positions matching TRBD1. This CDR3 spans 12 amino acids. The germline V gene encodes CDR1 SQVTM and CDR2 ANQGSEA. The V segment lost 7 bases and the J segment 6 bases; nucleotides outside the gene matches: 8.